Listed here are 25 T cell receptor beta chains from one sample, sequenced in a study of T cells in women clearing cervical HPV infection (dated by TCRdb to between 2018 and 2020). Libraries were prepared through the immunoSEQ multiplex PCR assay. The table was pulled from immuneACCESS by TCRdb, which kept in-frame rearrangements only. Such tables lose some clones; where checked, under half of the loss comes from unresolved V genes, and the rest has no known cause. This sample's table lists 40,000 to 60,000 clones. The ten largest clones represent approximately 0.9% of the sample. Sequencing was performed on blood buffy coat. The receptor set was obtained from a woman aged 18 to 69 with a cervical HPV16 infection that either progressed to CIN3+ or cleared (not recorded which).

As to this clone: The read terminates 3 residues ahead of where the CDR3 ends, so the germline J gene completes it. The rearrangement links TRBV7-9 to TRBJ2-5; a weak D match, TRBD2 (5 bases). CDR3 size: 13 residues. Trimming cost V 3 bases and J 3 bases, with 8 bases left between them. The germline gives CDR1 SEHNR, CDR2 FQNEAQ (reference sequence). CDR3 DNA, as far as it was read: TGTGCCAGCAGCTTCGGGGTGGAAGAGACC. It encodes CASSFGVEET. The whole CDR3 reads CASSFGVEETQYF.

With respect to this clone: Sequencing ends 3 residues short of the CDR3 end; the germline J gene provides the rest. This chain uses TRBV30 with TRBJ1-5, with 7 bases aligning to TRBD1. This CDR3 has 15 residues. J gave up 8 bases and V 3 bases, and 13 bases lay outside the gene matches. The germline V gene has CDR1 GTSNPN and CDR2 SVGIG (reference sequence). CDR3 DNA, as far as it was read: TGTGCCTGGAGGCGAGAAGGGGGCTTTGATAAGCCC. Its translation is CAWRREGGFDKP. The full CDR3 reads CAWRREGGFDKPQHF.

About this clone: The observed sequence ends 3 residues before the CDR3 terminus, with the missing tail filled in from the germline J gene. The rearrangement links TRBV20-1 to TRBJ2-5; 7 bases align to TRBD1. The CDR3 covers 15 residues. Germline CDR1 reads DFQATT; CDR2 reads SNEGSKA (reference sequence). J was trimmed by 2 bases and V by 6 bases; bases with no gene match: 12. The CDR3 DNA, read in part, is TGCAGTGCAACAGGACAGGCCGCACCACAAGAGACC. Amino acid sequence: CSATGQAAPQET. The entire CDR3 is CSATGQAAPQETQYF.

About this clone: Coverage ceases 3 residues before the CDR3 finishes, and the germline J gene fills in the end. The chain recombines TRBV12-3 or TRBV12-4 with TRBJ2-7; D gene uncertain. Trimming cost V 3 bases and J 0 bases, with 9 bases left between them. This CDR3 contains 14 residues. The CDR3 loop is CASSFASGSYEQYF. The part of the CDR3 DNA that was read is TGTGCCAGCAGTTTCGCCTCGGGCTCCTACGAG.

In regard to this clone: The CDR3 end lies 3 residues beyond the end of the read and is filled in from the germline J gene. The genes are TRBV10-3 and TRBJ1-3; 7 nucleotides align to TRBD1. The CDR3 loop spans 15 amino acids. V lost 6 bases, J lost 1 base, and 6 bases stayed unmatched. The germline V gene has CDR1 ENHRY and CDR2 SYGVKD. CDR3 protein: CAIRDGQVSGNTIYF. CDR3 DNA, as far as it was read: TGTGCCATCAGAGACGGACAGGTTTCTGGAAACACC.

As to this clone: Read sequence stops 3 residues before the CDR3 end, and the germline J gene provides the missing end. V usage is TRBV19 and J usage is TRBJ1-1; 12 bases line up with TRBD1. Germline V gene lookup returns CDR1 LNHDA and CDR2 SQIVND (reference sequence). The length of the CDR3 is 16 residues. CDR3 DNA (partial): TGTGCCAGTAGTATGGAGGGGACAGGGGGCCTGGGGCAA. Its protein is CASSMEGTGGLGQ. The whole CDR3 sequence reads CASSMEGTGGLGQAFF.

A word on this clone: The CDR3 is cut off 3 residues early in the read; its end comes from the germline J gene. The V call is TRBV7-2, the J call TRBJ2-3, with D unresolved. The V gene lost 3 bases and the J gene lost 6 bases, with 7 bases spanning the gap. Germline V lookup: CDR1 SGHTA, CDR2 FQGNSA. CDR3 size: 12 residues. Partial CDR3 DNA: TGTGCCAGCAGCTTCAGGTGGGATACG. The encoded protein is CASSFRWDT. The whole CDR3 protein reads CASSFRWDTQYF.

Points on this clone: Sequencing ends 3 residues short of the CDR3 end; the germline J gene provides the rest. The chain has TRBV7-9 and TRBJ1-2, with D possibly being TRBD1 (5 bases). The CDR3 contains 15 residues. In germline, CDR1 is SEHNR, CDR2 FQNEAQ (reference sequence). V was shortened by 5 bases and J by 5 bases, with 18 bases between the two germline ends. CDR3 bases read: TGTGCCAGCAGCCCCGGACCGGGGGATTGGTATGGC. Translating it yields CASSPGPGDWYG. The full CDR3 reads CASSPGPGDWYGYTF.

Partial CDR3 DNA: TGTGCCAGCAGTGGACAGGGCCACTATGGC. This codes for CASSGQGHYG. The CDR3 in full is CASSGQGHYGYTF. The gene calls are TRBV12-3 or TRBV12-4 and TRBJ1-2; 8 nucleotides line up with TRBD1. Read coverage stops 3 residues before the CDR3 terminus; the germline J gene supplies the remainder. The J segment lost 3 bases and the V segment lost 5 bases, leaving 2 bases of the junction unmatched. This CDR3 is 13 amino acids long.

On this clone: The CDR3 extends 3 residues past the end of the read, so its final part is completed from the germline J gene. The chain recombines TRBV5-4 with TRBJ2-7, with a tentative D call TRBD1 (5 bases). Germline CDR1 SGHNT, CDR2 YYREEE (reference sequence). The CDR3 contains 13 residues. Trimming removed 2 bases at V and 6 bases at J, with 12 bases between. CDR3 DNA, as far as it was read: TGTGCCAGCAGCTTATGGACACATTCCGAG. Encoded protein: CASSLWTHSE. The whole CDR3 protein reads CASSLWTHSEQYF.

In regard to this clone: The sequenced fragment ends 3 residues before the CDR3 boundary, so the rest is inferred from the germline J gene. The J gene is TRBJ1-2, the V gene TRBV7-8; D perhaps matches TRBD1 (5 bases). V was cut by 5 bases and J by 7 bases, with 20 bases left in between. Germline V gives CDR1 SGHVS, CDR2 FQNEAQ. This CDR3 spans 15 amino acids. The CDR3 sequence is CASSLSPSGISGYTF. CDR3 DNA, as far as it was read: TGTGCCAGCAGCCTATCCCCGTCAGGGATATCTGGC.

The covered CDR3 bases are TGCAGCGTCCGCACTAGCGGGGGGGGGAGCTCCTACAATGAG. It is translated as CSVRTSGGGSSYNE. The CDR3 in its entirety is CSVRTSGGGSSYNEQFF. The chain is built from TRBV29-1 and TRBJ2-1, with 13 bases fitting TRBD2. The CDR3 is cut off 3 residues early in the read; its end comes from the germline J gene. The germline V gene has CDR1 SQVTM and CDR2 ANQGSEA. CDR3 size: 17 residues. V was clipped by 6 bases and J by 0 bases; unmatched bases: 8.

In the case of this clone: The sequenced fragment ends 3 residues before the CDR3 boundary, so the rest is inferred from the germline J gene. The V call is TRBV19, the J call TRBJ2-4; 7 nucleotides match TRBD1. The CDR3 is 16 residues long. The V gene's germline CDR1 is LNHDA and CDR2 SQIVND (reference sequence). This CDR3 reads CASSRTGAPTNYGQYF. CDR3 DNA, as far as it was read: TGTGCCAGTAGTCGAACAGGGGCCCCAACTAACTATGGT.

In regard to this clone: The missing CDR3 end, 3 residues past where the read stops, is filled in from the germline J gene. Other DNA sequences in this specimen translate into the identical CDR3. The chain carries TRBV18 and TRBJ2-5, with 10 bases aligning to TRBD1. The germline V gene encodes CDR1 KGHSH and CDR2 LQKENI. The ends lost 4 bases at V and 1 base at J; junction bases unmatched: 12. CDR3 length equals 18 residues. Incomplete CDR3 DNA: TGTGCCAGCTCACTAACTCCCGGGACAGGGGAACGCCAAGAGACC. Its translation: CASSLTPGTGERQET. The entire CDR3 reads CASSLTPGTGERQETQYF.

The chain's CDR3 is CASSPPLAGTYDYTF. The part of the CDR3 DNA that was read is TGTGCCAGCTCACCACCACTAGCGGGGACCTACGAC. This rearrangement joins TRBV18 to TRBJ1-2, with D tentatively TRBD1 (5 bases). The read is 3 residues too short to cover the CDR3 end, so that end is filled in from the germline J gene. CDR1 is KGHSH, CDR2 LQKENI, per germline. CDR3 length: 15 amino acids.

On this clone itself: The sequence runs out 3 residues before the end of the CDR3; the remainder is reconstructed from the germline J gene. The chain links TRBV19 to TRBJ2-4; D may be TRBD1 (6 bases). This CDR3 spans 11 amino acids. The germline V gene encodes CDR1 LNHDA and CDR2 SQIVND (reference sequence). The covered CDR3 bases are TGTGCCAGTGGCAGGGGCGGCGGT. Amino acids: CASGRGGG. The whole CDR3 protein reads CASGRGGGQYF. Supplemented by reference TRBV19 and TRBJ2-4, the full variable domain reads DGGITQSPKYLFRKEGQNVTLSCEQNLNHDAMYWYRQDPGQGLRLIYYSQIVNDFQKGDIAEGYSVSREKKESFPLTVTSAQKNPTAFYLCASGRGGGQYFGAGTRLSVL.

Remarks on this clone: The read falls 3 residues short of the CDR3 end, and the missing part is taken from the germline J gene. V gene TRBV20-1 combines with J gene TRBJ2-2; D is perhaps TRBD1 (5 bases). CDR1 is DFQATT, CDR2 SNEGSKA, per germline (reference sequence). This CDR3 spans 14 amino acids. CDR3 DNA (partial): TGCAGTGCTAGAGATCAGGCTGGGGCCAACGTG. It codes for CSARDQAGANV. Given in full, the CDR3 is CSARDQAGANVLFF.

For this clone: Sequencing ends 3 residues short of the CDR3 end; the germline J gene provides the rest. This chain uses TRBV18 with TRBJ2-1, with TRBD2 matching over 9 bases. CDR3 length: 15 residues. Per the germline V gene, CDR1 is KGHSH and CDR2 is LQKENI. After removal of 0 bases from V and 8 bases from J, the junction contained 5 bases not matched to a gene. The chain's CDR3 is CASSPPAGGRDEQFF. The sequenced CDR3 bases are TGTGCCAGCTCACCACCGGCGGGGGGGCGAGATGAG.

Points on this clone: The CDR3 is cut off 3 residues early in the read; its end comes from the germline J gene. The chain employs TRBV20-1 and TRBJ2-7; 10 nucleotides match TRBD1. V dropped 1 base and J dropped 3; count of bases not matched to a gene: 6. The CDR3 is 15 residues long. The V gene's germline CDR1 is DFQATT and CDR2 SNEGSKA (reference sequence). This CDR3 reads CSARGGQGLNYEQYF. The DNA read from the CDR3 is TGCAGTGCTAGAGGGGGACAGGGGCTGAACTACGAG.

As for this clone: The CDR3 extends 3 residues past the end of the read, so its final part is completed from the germline J gene. V and J are TRBV10-1 and TRBJ2-3; 7 bases match TRBD2. This CDR3 has 16 residues. Unmatched junction bases numbered 10, after V lost 0 bases and J lost 7 bases. CDR1 and CDR2 from the germline V gene are WNHNN and SYGVQD (reference sequence). Partial CDR3 DNA: TGCGCCAGCAGTGAGTCCCGAGGGCGGGGGATTAATACG. Its protein product is CASSESRGRGINT. The whole CDR3 protein reads CASSESRGRGINTQYF.

Notes on this clone: The junction departs from germline at one end; a sequencing error may be responsible. The read terminates 3 residues ahead of where the CDR3 ends, so the germline J gene completes it. Other nucleotide sequences in the sample specify the same CDR3. The chain couples TRBV6-2 or TRBV6-3 to TRBJ1-3; no firm D call. This CDR3 spans 11 amino acids. CDR1 and CDR2 from the germline V gene are MNHEY and SVGEGT. The CDR3 reads CASSAGDTIYF. The CDR3 bases that were read are TGTGCCAGCAGCGCTGGAGACACG.

The CDR3 loop is CASSETESNTGELFF. The covered CDR3 bases are TGTGCCAGCAGCGAGACAGAGTCTAACACCGGGGAG. This chain links TRBV7-6 with TRBJ2-2, with D maybe TRBD1 (5 bases). Sequencing ends 3 residues short of the CDR3 end; the germline J gene provides the rest. The CDR3 totals 15 residues. V was trimmed by 5 bases and J by 2 bases, leaving 12 bases between them. Germline V gene sequence: CDR1 SGHVS, CDR2 FNYEAQ.

Details on this clone: Read data end 3 residues before the CDR3 end; the end is taken from the germline J gene. V usage is TRBV28 and J usage is TRBJ1-1; D is unresolved. Trimming took 5 bases from V and 2 from J, leaving 9 bases between them. Germline CDR1 MDHEN, CDR2 SYDVKM. The CDR3 spans 13 residues. The DNA read from the CDR3 is TGTGCCAGCAGTCTCCGTATAAACACTGAA. As protein: CASSLRINTE. The whole CDR3 reads CASSLRINTEAFF.

As for this clone: The read ends 3 residues early relative to the CDR3; the germline J gene fills the gap. This chain links TRBV7-6 with TRBJ2-3, with 9 bases matching TRBD1. The CDR3 contains 14 residues. Germline V lookup: CDR1 SGHVS, CDR2 FNYEAQ. The CDR3 DNA, read in part, is TGTGCCAGCAGCAAACAGGGGGCTCAAGAGACG. This codes for CASSKQGAQET. From start to end, the CDR3 is CASSKQGAQETQYF.

Comments on this clone: The observed sequence ends 3 residues before the CDR3 terminus, with the missing tail filled in from the germline J gene. J is TRBJ2-5 and V is TRBV19; 9 bases agree with TRBD1. Per germline, CDR1 LNHDA and CDR2 SQIVND (reference sequence). CDR3 length: 15 amino acids. J lost 3 bases, V lost 4 bases, and 6 bases had no gene match. The part of the CDR3 DNA that was read is TGTGCCAGTAGTAACCGCCGGGACAGGGAAGAGACC. This translates into CASSNRRDREET. From start to end, the CDR3 is CASSNRRDREETQYF.